One sample yielded the 23 T cell receptor beta chains listed below, sequenced in a study of OX40 agonist ivuxolimab in advanced cancers. Method: immunoSEQ multiplex PCR; TCRdb's copy keeps in-frame clones and lacks some. Here the sample spans about 75,000 clones, around 83% being singletons. The specimen comprised CD4+ or CD8+ T cells sorted from blood, sampled in a trial of the OX40 agonist ivuxolimab. The receptor set was obtained from an adult with an advanced solid tumor such as melanoma, head and neck, liver or kidney cancer.

This clone has just one count. J is TRBJ1-1 and V is TRBV19; TRBD1 matches at 7 bases. CDR3 length: 16 amino acids. The trim removed 5 bases at V and 5 bases at J, leaving 14 bases unmatched. Germline V CDR1 and CDR2: LNHDA, SQIVND (reference sequence). CDR3 nucleotides: TGTGCCAGTAGTGTTATACAGGGGACATGGGGTACTGAAGCTTTCTTT. Encoded protein: CASSVIQGTWGTEAFF.

In its sample, this clone was seen a few times. DNA of the CDR3: TGCGCCAGCAGCCAAGATCCGCGCGGGAGGATAATCAATGAGCAGTTCTTC. It encodes CASSQDPRGRIINEQFF. The V call is TRBV4-1, the J call TRBJ2-1; TRBD2 aligns across 8 bases. Germline loops: CDR1 MGHRA, CDR2 YSYEKL. The CDR3 has 17 amino acids. V shed 0 bases, J shed 6 bases, and the junction held 10 bases outside the gene matches.

The rearrangement uses TRBV11-3 and TRBJ2-7; no reliable D call. The V end lost 1 base, the J end lost 11 bases, and 9 bases lay between the germline ends. Looked up from germline, CDR1 is SGHNT and CDR2 is YENEEA. The CDR3 sequence is 11 residues long. CDR3 in DNA: TGTGCCAGCAGCTTAGGGGCTTGGAAGTACTTC. This codes for CASSLGAWKYF.

V is TRBV11-2 and J is TRBJ2-1; D remains unclear. Germline loops: CDR1 SGHAT, CDR2 FQNNGV. The CDR3 has 14 amino acids. The V end was cut by 5 bases, the J end by 1 base, with 9 bases between. The CDR3 region has the DNA TGTGCCAGCAGCACCGGTGGGTCCTACAATGAGCAGTTCTTC. The encoded protein is CASSTGGSYNEQFF. Looking up the rest from reference TRBV11-2 and TRBJ2-1 gives the full variable domain: EAGVAQSPRYKIIEKRQSVAFWCNPISGHATLYWYQQILGQGPKLLIQFQNNGVVDDSQLPKDRFSAERLKGVDSTLKIQPAKLEDSAVYLCASSTGGSYNEQFFGPGTRLTVL.

The chain carries TRBV6-1 and TRBJ2-2, with 10 bases matching TRBD1. CDR3 size: 15 residues. Germline V gene lookup returns CDR1 MNHNS and CDR2 SASEGT. The V segment lost 6 bases and the J segment 5 bases; nucleotides outside the gene matches: 6. This CDR3 reads CASRRQGALTGELFF. CDR3 sequence (DNA): TGTGCCAGCAGGCGACAGGGGGCCCTGACCGGGGAGCTGTTTTTT.

The rearrangement links TRBV5-4 to TRBJ2-3; the match to TRBD1 covers 7 bases. The CDR3 is 14 residues long. CDR1 is SGHNT and CDR2 is YYREEE in the germline V gene (reference sequence). The V and J ends lost 7 bases and 3 bases, in that order; junction bases with no gene match: 8. This CDR3 reads CASARDSPTDTQYF. CDR3 nucleotides: TGTGCCAGCGCCCGGGACAGCCCGACAGATACGCAGTATTTT.

This chain uses TRBV19 with TRBJ1-2, with a tentative D call TRBD1 (5 bases). V shed 4 bases and J shed 4 bases, with 7 bases lying between them. The CDR3 extends over 12 amino acids. The germline gives CDR1 LNHDA, CDR2 SQIVND (reference sequence). Here the CDR3 DNA reads TGTGCCAGTAGTAGGGACTTCTATGGCTACACCTTC. It yields the protein CASSRDFYGYTF. The whole variable domain, filled in from reference TRBV19 and TRBJ1-2, reads DGGITQSPKYLFRKEGQNVTLSCEQNLNHDAMYWYRQDPGQGLRLIYYSQIVNDFQKGDIAEGYSVSREKKESFPLTVTSAQKNPTAFYLCASSRDFYGYTFGSGTRLTVV.

The chain is built from TRBV27 and TRBJ1-4; 8 bases align to TRBD1. The CDR3 runs to 17 residues. From germline, CDR1 is MNHEY and CDR2 SMNVEV (reference sequence). The trim removed 3 bases at V and 8 bases at J, leaving 14 bases unmatched. CDR3 coding DNA: TGTGCCAGCAGTTTTCTCCCCTTCGGGACAGGTGGCGAAAAACTGTTTTTT. Its translation: CASSFLPFGTGGEKLFF.

The V gene is TRBV6-1, the J gene TRBJ1-1; tentatively, D is TRBD1 (6 bases). V was trimmed by 6 bases and J by 7 bases, leaving 21 bases between them. Germline V gene lookup returns CDR1 MNHNS and CDR2 SASEGT. CDR3 length: 15 amino acids. CDR3 nucleotides: TGTGCCAGCAGCCGACCGGGACCAAAAGGGGGTGAAGCTTTCTTT. It is translated as CASSRPGPKGGEAFF.

This clone was observed once. The rearrangement uses TRBV15 and TRBJ1-2; D unresolved. The germline gives CDR1 LNHNV, CDR2 YYDKDF (reference sequence). The CDR3 contains 14 residues. The V gene lost 0 bases and the J gene lost 8 bases, with 13 bases spanning the gap. CDR3 bases: TGTGCCACCAGCAGAGATCCATGGAATGGGGGCTACACCTTC. Protein: CATSRDPWNGGYTF.

The V and J genes are TRBV27 and TRBJ1-4, with D uncertain. CDR1 and CDR2 (germline): MNHEY, SMNVEV (reference sequence). V shed 4 bases and J shed 7 bases, with 13 bases lying between them. The CDR3 totals 14 residues. CDR3 sequence reads: CASSYTLRSEKLFF. The CDR3 nucleotides are TGTGCCAGCAGTTACACCCTTAGGAGTGAAAAACTGTTTTTT.

The chain uses TRBV4-1 and TRBJ2-2; D is uncertain. Germline CDR1 MGHRA, CDR2 YSYEKL. CDR3 length: 15 residues. Trimming took off 4 bases at V and 2 bases at J, with 11 bases between the two ends. The CDR3 here is CASSPWVLNTGELFF. The CDR3 bases are TGCGCCAGCAGCCCATGGGTACTAAACACCGGGGAGCTGTTTTTT.

CDR3 amino acids: CASSPAGDTQYF. DNA of the CDR3: TGTGCCAGCAGTCCTGCGGGAGATACGCAGTATTTT. The chain uses TRBV27 and TRBJ2-3, with D perhaps TRBD2 (5 bases). The V end lost 5 bases, the J end lost 5 bases, and 8 bases lay between the germline ends. The CDR3 is 12 residues long. Germline assignment: CDR1 MNHEY and CDR2 SMNVEV (reference sequence).

The chain combines TRBV7-9 with TRBJ2-3; D is undetermined. The V and J ends lost 5 bases and 0 bases respectively, with 15 bases between them. The CDR3 contains 16 residues. CDR1 is SEHNR, CDR2 FQNEAQ, per germline (reference sequence). CDR3 in amino acids: CASSREGIFSTDTQYF. For the CDR3, the DNA is TGTGCCAGCAGCCGCGAAGGGATATTCAGCACAGATACGCAGTATTTT.

This rearrangement joins TRBV2 to TRBJ2-2; no definite D call. This CDR3 has 15 residues. V was cut by 7 bases and J by 0 bases, with 12 bases left in between. CDR1 is SNHLY and CDR2 is FYNNEI in the germline V gene. The CDR3 spells CASTLFGSNTGELFF. The CDR3 DNA sequence: TGTGCCAGCACTTTATTTGGATCGAACACCGGGGAGCTGTTTTTT.

This chain connects TRBV5-1 to TRBJ2-1; weak D call: TRBD1 (7 bases). Germline CDR1 and CDR2: SGHRS and YFSETQ. V was shortened by 4 bases and J by 4 bases, with 15 bases between the two germline ends. This CDR3 is 15 amino acids long. The CDR3 bases are TGCGCCAGCAGCCCGGCGGGGACAGAGTACAATGAGCAGTTCTTC. It yields the protein CASSPAGTEYNEQFF.

The chain has TRBV27 and TRBJ1-5; D unresolved. Trimming pared 5 bases from V and 0 bases from J, leaving 14 bases between. Germline CDR1 is MNHEY and CDR2 is SMNVEV (reference sequence). This CDR3 contains 16 residues. CDR3 DNA: TGTGCCAGCAGTCCAAGGAGCCATTTTAGCAATCAGCCCCAGCATTTT. This encodes CASSPRSHFSNQPQHF.

The V call is TRBV19, the J call TRBJ1-4, with D unresolved. Trimming shortened V by 9 bases and J by 6 bases, and 17 bases separated the two germline ends. The CDR3 loop spans 14 amino acids. Germline loops: CDR1 LNHDA, CDR2 SQIVND (reference sequence). The CDR3 coding sequence is TGTGCCAGGGCCCTCCGACAAGTAGATGAAAAACTGTTTTTT. Its translation is CARALRQVDEKLFF.

This clone was recorded a few times. The chain couples TRBV9 to TRBJ2-3, with D unresolved. V was trimmed by 0 bases and J by 4 bases, leaving 12 bases between them. The CDR3 contains 15 residues. Germline CDR1 and CDR2: SGDLS and YYNGEE. CDR3 residues: CASSVGVGYPDTQYF. CDR3 DNA sequence: TGTGCCAGCAGCGTAGGGGTAGGGTACCCAGATACGCAGTATTTT.

V gene TRBV15 combines with J gene TRBJ2-3; 8 positions agree with TRBD2. The V gene end was trimmed by 3 bases and the J gene end by 9 bases; junction bases not matched to a gene: 11. The germline V gene encodes CDR1 LNHNV and CDR2 YYDKDF (reference sequence). The CDR3 consists of 15 residues. This chain's CDR3 is CATSRERPGLDTQYF. The DNA of the CDR3 is TGTGCCACCAGCAGGGAAAGACCGGGACTAGACACGCAGTATTTT.

In this sample, this clone turned up once. The chain has TRBV2 and TRBJ2-6; D perhaps matches TRBD2 (7 bases). The CDR3 runs 19 residues. V was cut by 4 bases and J by 0 bases, with 19 bases left in between. Germline-derived CDR1 and CDR2 are SNHLY and FYNNEI. The CDR3 DNA is TGTGCCAGCAGTGTTCTCGGGGGGCCGGTCTCCTCTGGGGCCAACGTCCTGACTTTC. Amino acid sequence: CASSVLGGPVSSGANVLTF.

This sequence joins TRBV28 and TRBJ2-3; 8 bases are a match to TRBD1. J lost 2 bases, V lost 5 bases, and 12 bases had no gene match. The length of the CDR3 is 17 residues. Germline V lookup: CDR1 MDHEN, CDR2 SYDVKM. The DNA for the CDR3 is TGTGCCAGCAGTACTCCCGCGCAGGGGGCCCACACAGATACGCAGTATTTT. Translating gives CASSTPAQGAHTDTQYF.

V is TRBV30 and J is TRBJ2-2; D not certain. The CDR3 is 12 amino acids. Germline CDR1 is GTSNPN and CDR2 is SVGIG (reference sequence). The V and J ends lost 3 bases and 6 bases respectively, with 8 bases between them. The CDR3 sequence: CAWRGVAGELFF. Written as DNA, the CDR3 is TGTGCCTGGAGGGGTGTTGCCGGGGAGCTGTTTTTT.